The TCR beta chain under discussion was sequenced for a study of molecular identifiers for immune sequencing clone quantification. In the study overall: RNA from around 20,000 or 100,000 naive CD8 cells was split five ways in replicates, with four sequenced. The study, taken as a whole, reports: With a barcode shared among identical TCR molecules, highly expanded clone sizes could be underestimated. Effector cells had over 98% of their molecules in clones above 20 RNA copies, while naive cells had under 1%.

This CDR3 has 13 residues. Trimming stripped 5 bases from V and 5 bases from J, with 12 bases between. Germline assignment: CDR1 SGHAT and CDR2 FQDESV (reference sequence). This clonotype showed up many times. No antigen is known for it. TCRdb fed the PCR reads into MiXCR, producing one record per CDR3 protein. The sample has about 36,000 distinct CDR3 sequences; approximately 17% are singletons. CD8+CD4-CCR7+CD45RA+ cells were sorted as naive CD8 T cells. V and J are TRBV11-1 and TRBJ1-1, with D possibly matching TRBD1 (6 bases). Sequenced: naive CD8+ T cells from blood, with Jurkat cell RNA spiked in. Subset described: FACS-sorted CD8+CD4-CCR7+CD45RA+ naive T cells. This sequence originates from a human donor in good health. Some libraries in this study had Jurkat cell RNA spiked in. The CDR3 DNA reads TGTGCCAGCAGCATCCACAGGGCGACTGAAGCTTTCTTT. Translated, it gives CASSIHRATEAFF.